Listed below are T cell receptor beta chains from one sample, sequenced in a study of CD8 T cells in Susac syndrome. From the immunoSEQ multiplex PCR reads, TCRdb called clonotypes with MiXCR, one entry per CDR3 protein. The data hold 110,000 or so distinct CDR3 sequences, with nearly 95% observed a single time. The specimen was CD4+ T cells from PBMCs. Receptors were obtained from a human donor in good health. Both conserved end residues are part of each CDR3. A clone size is listed for some rows: how often the clone was seen (once, few, many), or a class if it is expanded.

CDR3,J,size,V
CASSGQGTEAFF,TRBJ1-1,.,TRBV7-9
CSARDRGRVETQYF,TRBJ2-5,.,TRBV20-1
CSAAPGGNQPQHF,TRBJ1-5,.,TRBV20-1
CASSSSGTDNYGYTF,TRBJ1-2,.,TRBV18
CASREQSSTDTQYF,TRBJ2-3,once,TRBV5-1
CASSPAGGGNPSYNEQFF,TRBJ2-1,.,TRBV9
CASRGTGSQGYTF,TRBJ1-2,once,TRBV25-1
CASRAGGMNTEAFF,TRBJ1-1,.,TRBV6-2/TRBV6-3
CASSESPGQFTEAFF,TRBJ1-1,.,TRBV6-1
CASASPSTDTQYF,TRBJ2-3,.,TRBV5-1
CASTDQGEPGFSGANVLTF,TRBJ2-6,.,TRBV21-1
CASSRDSLYGYTF,TRBJ1-2,.,TRBV5-6
CASSLRTGIPNTEAFF,TRBJ1-1,.,TRBV7-2
CASSLGAAGELFF,TRBJ2-2,.,TRBV5-4
CASSLGQGPDTQYF,TRBJ2-3,.,TRBV7-9
CASSSGGGLAEAFF,TRBJ1-1,.,TRBV7-3
CASSPGQLRVYEQYF,TRBJ2-7,.,TRBV5-6
CASSSYKGSGNTIYF,TRBJ1-3,.,TRBV5-4
CASSATKNYGYTF,TRBJ1-2,.,TRBV6-1
CASSLKAFSTDTQYF,TRBJ2-3,.,TRBV13
CASRGEFGGYTF,TRBJ1-2,.,TRBV5-1
CASSEYNEQFF,TRBJ2-1,.,TRBV5-1
CASSRQEYEQYF,TRBJ2-7,few,TRBV3-1